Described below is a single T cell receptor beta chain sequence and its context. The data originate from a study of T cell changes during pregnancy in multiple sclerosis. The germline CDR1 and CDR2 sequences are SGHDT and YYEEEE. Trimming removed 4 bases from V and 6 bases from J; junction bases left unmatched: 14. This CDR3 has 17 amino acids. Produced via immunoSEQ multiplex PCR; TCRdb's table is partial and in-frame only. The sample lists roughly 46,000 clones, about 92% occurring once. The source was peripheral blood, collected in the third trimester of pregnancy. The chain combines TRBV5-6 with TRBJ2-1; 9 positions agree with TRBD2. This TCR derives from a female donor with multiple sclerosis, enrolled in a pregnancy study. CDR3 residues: CASSLGVRGRASNEQFF. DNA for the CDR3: TGTGCCAGCAGCCTTGGCGTTCGCGGGAGGGCCTCCAATGAGCAGTTCTTC.